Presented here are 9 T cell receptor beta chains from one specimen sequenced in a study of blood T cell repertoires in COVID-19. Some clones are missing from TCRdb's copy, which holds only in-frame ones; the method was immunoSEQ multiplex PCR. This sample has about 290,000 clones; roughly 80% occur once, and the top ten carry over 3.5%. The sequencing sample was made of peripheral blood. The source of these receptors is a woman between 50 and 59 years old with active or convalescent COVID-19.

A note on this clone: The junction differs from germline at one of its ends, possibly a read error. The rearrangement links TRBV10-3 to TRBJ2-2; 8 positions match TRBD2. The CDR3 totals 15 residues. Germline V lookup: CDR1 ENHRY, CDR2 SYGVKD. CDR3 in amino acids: CATDAGGGRTGELFF. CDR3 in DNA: TGTGCCACCGACGCGGGGGGAGGGCGGACCGGTGAGCTGTTTTTT.

The CDR3 region is CASSQTGGNQPQHF. CDR3 bases: TGTGCCAGCAGCCAAACAGGGGGGAATCAGCCCCAGCATTTT. The chain couples TRBV3-1 (or the pseudogene TRBV3-2) to TRBJ1-5, with TRBD1 matching over 8 bases. The length of the CDR3 is 14 residues. Germline V CDR1 and CDR2: LGHDT, YNNKEL (reference sequence). V shed 2 bases, J shed 4 bases, and the junction held 1 base outside the gene matches.

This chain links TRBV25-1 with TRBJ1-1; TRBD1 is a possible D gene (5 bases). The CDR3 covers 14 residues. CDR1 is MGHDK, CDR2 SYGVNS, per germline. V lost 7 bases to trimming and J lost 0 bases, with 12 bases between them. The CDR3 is CASNAGRLNTEAFF. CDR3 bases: TGTGCCAGCAACGCGGGACGGCTGAACACTGAAGCTTTCTTT.

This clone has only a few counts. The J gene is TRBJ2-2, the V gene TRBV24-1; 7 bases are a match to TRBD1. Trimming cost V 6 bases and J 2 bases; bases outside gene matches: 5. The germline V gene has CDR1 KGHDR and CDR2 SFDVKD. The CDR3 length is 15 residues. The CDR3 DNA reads TGTGCCACCAGTCCGGACAGGCCTAACACCGGGGAGCTGTTTTTT. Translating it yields CATSPDRPNTGELFF.

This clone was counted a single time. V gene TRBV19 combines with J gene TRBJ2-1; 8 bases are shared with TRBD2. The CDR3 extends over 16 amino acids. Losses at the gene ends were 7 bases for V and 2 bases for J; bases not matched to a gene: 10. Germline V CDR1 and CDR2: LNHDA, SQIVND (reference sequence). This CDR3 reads CASNQLAGRPYNEQFF. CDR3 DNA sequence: TGTGCCAGTAACCAATTAGCGGGACGTCCCTACAATGAGCAGTTCTTC.

DNA for the CDR3: TGTGCCAGCAGCTGGTCGGGTGAGCAGTTCTTC. As protein: CASSWSGEQFF. The chain combines TRBV7-9 with TRBJ2-1; D remains unclear. The CDR3 contains 11 residues. Germline V gene data show CDR1 as SEHNR and CDR2 as FQNEAQ (reference sequence). Between the trimmed V and J ends, which lost 4 bases and 9 bases, there was a span of 7 bases.

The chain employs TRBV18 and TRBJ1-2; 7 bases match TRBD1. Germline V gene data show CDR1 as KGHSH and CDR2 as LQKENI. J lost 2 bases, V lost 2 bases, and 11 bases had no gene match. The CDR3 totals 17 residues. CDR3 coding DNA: TGTGCCAGCTCACCAGCGGGGACAGAGGGATTCAACTATGGCTACACCTTC. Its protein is CASSPAGTEGFNYGYTF.

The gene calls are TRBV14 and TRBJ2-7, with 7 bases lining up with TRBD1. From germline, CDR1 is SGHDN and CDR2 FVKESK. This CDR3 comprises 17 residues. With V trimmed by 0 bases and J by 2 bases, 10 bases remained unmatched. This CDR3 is CASSQDLGETGTYEQYF. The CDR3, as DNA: TGTGCCAGCAGCCAAGATCTTGGGGAGACAGGGACCTACGAGCAGTACTTC.

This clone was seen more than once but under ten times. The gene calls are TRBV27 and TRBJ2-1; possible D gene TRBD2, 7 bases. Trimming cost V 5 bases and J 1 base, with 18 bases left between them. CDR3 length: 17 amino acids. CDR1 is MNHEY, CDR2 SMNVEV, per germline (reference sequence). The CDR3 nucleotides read TGTGCCAGCAGTAGGGGGGGGGCAGGGTGGTCCTACAATGAGCAGTTCTTC. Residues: CASSRGGAGWSYNEQFF.